This entry is about one T cell receptor beta chain. This clonotype has a count of ten or more. Its specific antigen is unknown. No much larger clone exists at a distance of one base, and base qualities are not known. Patients with ophthalmopathy had moderately to severely active disease, with a Clinical Activity Score of 3 or more, a NOSPECS grade of 4 or more, and a disease duration of less than 3 months. Anyone with other autoimmune diseases, uncontrolled infections, pregnancy or lactation was excluded from the study. Diagnosis was based on clinical symptoms, serum thyroxine, TRAb, thyroid ultrasound and orbital computed tomography. Using Ficoll-Paque density gradient centrifugation, PBMCs were isolated from 9 to 10 ml of fresh peripheral blood. Total RNA was extracted with Trizol reagent and quality-checked on an Agilent 2100 Bioanalyzer. The sample is drawn from a study of Graves' ophthalmopathy and Graves' hyperthyroidism (dated by TCRdb to the late 2010s). Turning to the overall study: Peripheral blood was collected before any treatment was given, at the time of initial diagnosis. TCR beta repertoire signatures were used to distinguish Graves' ophthalmopathy from Graves' hyperthyroidism and to predict progression to ophthalmopathy. In total, around 130 blood samples were TCR-sequenced: some 40 ophthalmopathy, some 75 hyperthyroidism and about 17 hyperthyroidism-to-ophthalmopathy patients. A discovery set of 100 or so patients (around 45 ophthalmopathy, around 57 stable hyperthyroidism) was enrolled to explore V-J signatures distinguishing ophthalmopathy from hyperthyroidism. The independent validation cohort included around 19 hyperthyroidism patients plus 17 patients who later progressed from hyperthyroidism to ophthalmopathy. In about 6 hyperthyroidism patients, T-cell repertoires of thyroid tissue and blood were compared. Following sample collection, hyperthyroidism patients were given methimazole at a starting dose of 30 mg daily, and ophthalmopathy patients were given high-dose intravenous methylprednisolone. The roughly 91 discovery patients were randomly divided into training and test sets at a 7:3 ratio. The paper as a whole reports these results and caveats: Sample size was not statistically predetermined, and group allocation was not concealed from the investigators. In cross-validation, the 13-signature model distinguished ophthalmopathy from stable hyperthyroidism with about 87% sensitivity and approximately 81% specificity, and in the test set the corresponding values were 80% and 75%. In validation, the model predicted ophthalmopathy progression with about 64% sensitivity and roughly 72% specificity; fewer than 15 predicted patients were CT-confirmed with GO in a median of 6.5 months. Among expanded thyroid clonotypes with frequency above 0.001, most also showed up in blood, which suggests that blood repertoires may reflect the thyroid immune response.

For repertoire sequencing, TCR beta CDR3 regions were amplified from RNA transcripts. HTBI primers and the Qiagen OneStep RT-PCR kit were used in a first-round RT-PCR, which was followed by a second-round multiplex PCR, size selection and purification. Libraries were sequenced paired-end with 100 bp reads on an Illumina HiSeq2000. As for how the authors treated the data: Reads were processed with SOAPnuke, discarding reads with adapters, uncalled bases, mean Phred below 15, or no exact constant-primer or identifier match. COPE v1.2.5 was used to merge the high-quality paired reads. Each unique nucleotide sequence was treated as a clonotype, and MiTCR v1.1 was used to align the clonotypes to the IMGT TRB V, D and J references. The analysis was limited to V-J combinations with a frequency above 0.0001, which together covered about 99% of the repertoires. For each V-J combination, a TCR clonal expansion and chaos score was defined as F50 clonal expansion divided by the chaos observed in the TCRdist matrix. Welch's t-statistics and random forest were used to narrow the features down to about twelve V-J combinations, which were then fed into a naive Bayes classifier. The similarity between thyroid and blood repertoires was quantified using the Morisita-Horn index. TCRdb reran the public reads through fastp at Q25 and MiXCR, keeping productive beta chains. Every CDR3 protein is listed once, alongside the most common genes and DNA of its rows. TCRdb, not the authors, supplied the V and J calls. The sample table holds approximately 210,000 distinct CDR3 sequences, of which roughly a fifth were seen once. Of the sample, around two fifths is held by the ten largest clones.

V has 5 bases trimmed and J has 4 bases trimmed; junction bases matching no gene number 7. Measured from the cysteine to the phenylalanine, the CDR3 is 15 residues long. The entry retains the CDR3 DNA only, 45 bases that are in frame from base 1. This TCR was sampled from a woman aged 45 to 65 with Graves' ophthalmopathy. Donor details come from another sample of the same person, matched by shared clones. The material sequenced was peripheral blood. The chain couples TRBV12-3 or TRBV12-4 to TRBJ1-5; TRBD1 fits 8 bases in the junction. The CDR3 protein: CASSAQRQGNQPQHF. The DNA reads as follows: TGTGCCAGCAGTGCTCAAAGACAGGGGAATCAGCCCCAGCATTTT.